The 28 T cell receptor beta chains below come from one sample, sequenced in a study of T cell repertoires in cytomegalovirus infection. TCRdb processed the reads anew with MiXCR; each CDR3 protein has one entry. The repertoire holds over 300,000 distinct CDR3 sequences, with 9.5% as singletons. Sample: PBMCs. All receptors come from a human donor in good health (CMV status not recorded). Some clones in this sample may be carry-over from other donors' samples.

This clonotype turned up a few times. The V gene is TRBV20-1, the J gene TRBJ1-1, with D maybe TRBD1 (5 bases). CDR3 size: 12 residues. Germline V gene lookup returns CDR1 DFQATT and CDR2 SNEGSKA (reference sequence). With 6 bases removed from V and 1 base from J, the gap between germline ends came to 9 bases. Here the CDR3 reads CSAQQGNTEAFF. The CDR3 DNA follows: TGCAGTGCCCAGCAGGGGAACACTGAAGCTTTCTTT.

This clonotype was recorded many times. This chain uses TRBV20-1 with TRBJ2-3; D uncertain. Trimming took off 3 bases at V and 2 bases at J, with 6 bases between the two ends. The CDR3 loop spans 12 amino acids. Germline CDR1 and CDR2: DFQATT and SNEGSKA (reference sequence). CDR3 region: CSASPTTDTQYF. Written as DNA, the CDR3 is TGCAGTGCTAGCCCTACCACAGATACGCAGTATTTT.

Many counts were recorded for this clonotype. This CDR3 is CASSPQTVSYEQYF. CDR3 sequence (DNA): TGTGCCAGCAGCCCCCAGACAGTCTCCTACGAGCAGTACTTC. V is TRBV7-2 and J is TRBJ2-7; TRBD1 is a possible D gene (5 bases). The germline V gene encodes CDR1 SGHTA and CDR2 FQGNSA. The CDR3 contains 14 residues. Trimming stripped 5 bases from V and 0 bases from J, with 11 bases between.

This clonotype was counted ten times or more. The CDR3 sequence: CASSYQGSLGYTF. As DNA, the CDR3 is TGTGCCAGCAGCTACCAGGGATCGTTGGGCTACACCTTC. This chain uses TRBV7-9 with TRBJ1-2; maybe TRBD1 (5 bases). V was trimmed by 4 bases and J by 8 bases, leaving 14 bases between them. The germline V gene has CDR1 SEHNR and CDR2 FQNEAQ (reference sequence). The CDR3 contains 13 residues.

This clonotype occurred many times. The V call is TRBV7-2, the J call TRBJ1-4; TRBD1 is a possible D gene (5 bases). In germline, CDR1 is SGHTA, CDR2 FQGNSA. The ends were cut back, 5 bases at V and 0 bases at J, with 13 bases in the middle. The length of the CDR3 is 16 residues. The CDR3 bases are TGTGCCAGCAGCAGAAGGACAAAAGCAACTAATGAAAAACTGTTTTTT. It codes for CASSRRTKATNEKLFF.

This clonotype showed up many times. The V and J genes are TRBV7-9 and TRBJ1-1, with TRBD1 as a possible D gene (6 bases). This CDR3 is built from 14 residues. V was shortened by 5 bases and J by 4 bases, with 14 bases between the two germline ends. Germline V gene lookup returns CDR1 SEHNR and CDR2 FQNEAQ (reference sequence). The chain's CDR3 is CASSQGGPGTEAFF. In DNA form, the CDR3 reads TGTGCCAGCAGCCAAGGGGGACCGGGCACTGAAGCTTTCTTT.

This chain joins TRBV7-4 and TRBJ1-2; no clear D. This CDR3 region has 11 residues. From germline, CDR1 is SGHVT and CDR2 SQSDAQ. Trimming pared 5 bases from V and 8 bases from J, leaving 9 bases between. CDR3 sequence reads: CASSPAKGYTF. The CDR3 DNA follows: TGTGCCAGCAGCCCCGCGAAGGGCTACACCTTC.

In its sample, this clonotype was seen a few times. The rearrangement uses TRBV27 and TRBJ1-2; the match to TRBD1 covers 8 bases. The CDR3 is 16 residues long. The junction had 16 bases not matched to a gene; V was cut back by 5 bases and J by 8 bases. Looked up from germline, CDR1 is MNHEY and CDR2 is SMNVEV (reference sequence). The CDR3 is CASSLTRSTGAAGYTF. The CDR3 DNA reads TGTGCCAGCAGTCTAACTCGTTCGACAGGGGCGGCCGGCTACACCTTC.

In this sample, this clonotype turned up a few times. This chain links TRBV20-1 with TRBJ2-7, with D perhaps matching TRBD2 (7 bases). Per germline, CDR1 DFQATT and CDR2 SNEGSKA (reference sequence). Trimming took 4 bases from V and 1 from J, leaving 11 bases between them. There are 13 residues in the CDR3. DNA for the CDR3: TGCAGTGCTAAGGGGGGGCGTTCCTACGAGCAGTACTTC. This translates into CSAKGGRSYEQYF.

This clonotype was seen a single time. One junction end disagrees with the germline gene, perhaps due to a read error. The gene calls are TRBV10-3 and TRBJ2-4, with 9 positions matching TRBD1. CDR1 and CDR2 (germline): ENHRY, SYGVKD. The CDR3 is 18 amino acids. The CDR3 protein is CAFSEVSGQGVAKNIQYF. CDR3 DNA sequence: TGTGCCTTCAGTGAGGTATCGGGACAGGGAGTAGCCAAAAACATTCAGTACTTC.

Ten or more counts support this clonotype. This chain links TRBV28 with TRBJ1-4; 10 bases match TRBD1. CDR3 length: 16 residues. The germline gives CDR1 MDHEN, CDR2 SYDVKM. V was clipped by 3 bases and J by 11 bases; unmatched bases: 12. CDR3 sequence: CASSLPFGTGEIKLFF. The CDR3 DNA reads as TGTGCCAGCAGTTTGCCCTTTGGGACAGGGGAAATCAAACTGTTTTTT.

This clonotype was seen only a few times. The V and J genes are TRBV6-2 or TRBV6-3 and TRBJ1-1; TRBD1 matches at 8 bases. CDR3 length: 17 amino acids. The germline CDR1 and CDR2 sequences are MNHEY and SVGEGT. With 0 bases clipped from V and 4 bases from J, the junction kept 10 bases outside the gene matches. CDR3 nucleotides: TGTGCCAGCAGTTACTCTCCGGACAGGGTTTTAGGCACTGAAGCTTTCTTT. Its translation is CASSYSPDRVLGTEAFF.

This clonotype has only a few counts. The J gene is TRBJ1-5, the V gene TRBV12-3 or TRBV12-4; possible D gene TRBD1, 6 bases. V was pared by 5 bases and J by 0 bases, with 11 bases between. This CDR3 is 15 amino acids long. The CDR3, as DNA: TGTGCCAGCAGTCCCCGGACAGTTAGCAATCAGCCCCAGCATTTT. This codes for CASSPRTVSNQPQHF.

The chain joins TRBV29-1 to TRBJ2-7; 9 nucleotides match TRBD1. V lost 6 bases, J lost 5 bases, and 14 bases stayed unmatched. Germline CDR1 SQVTM, CDR2 ANQGSEA. CDR3 length equals 15 residues. This CDR3 is CSVPAYTGGFNEQYF. In nucleotides, the CDR3 is TGCAGCGTGCCTGCTTATACAGGGGGCTTCAACGAGCAGTACTTC.

The sample holds many counts of this clonotype. The chain couples TRBV4-3 to TRBJ2-2, with 8 bases matching TRBD2. CDR1 is LGHNA and CDR2 is YSLEER in the germline V gene. The CDR3 runs 17 residues. The junction had 10 bases not matched to a gene; V was cut back by 1 base and J by 6 bases. In DNA, the CDR3 is TGCGCCAGCAGCCAAGTTTTAGGGCGGGAGGTTGCCGGGGAGCTGTTTTTT. This translates into CASSQVLGREVAGELFF.

In this sample, this clonotype turned up many times. J is TRBJ2-2 and V is TRBV11-2; 8 positions agree with TRBD2. V lost 7 bases, J lost 0 bases, and 4 bases stayed unmatched. This CDR3 spans 15 amino acids. Germline-derived CDR1 and CDR2 are SGHAT and FQNNGV. CDR3 sequence reads: CASNLGLANTGELFF. CDR3 DNA sequence: TGTGCCAGCAACTTGGGACTAGCGAACACCGGGGAGCTGTTTTTT.

This clonotype came up many times. This sequence joins TRBV7-8 and TRBJ2-7; the D is unclear. The length of the CDR3 is 14 residues. Trimming took 5 bases from V and 1 from J, leaving 12 bases between them. Germline values: CDR1 SGHVS, CDR2 FQNEAQ. CDR3 in DNA: TGTGCCAGCAGCCCAAACAGTATATCCTACGAGCAGTACTTC. Translating it yields CASSPNSISYEQYF.

The gene calls are TRBV20-1 and TRBJ2-3; 8 bases fit TRBD2. The germline gives CDR1 DFQATT, CDR2 SNEGSKA (reference sequence). The J segment lost 4 bases and the V segment lost 6 bases, leaving 6 bases of the junction unmatched. The CDR3 loop spans 13 amino acids. CDR3 loop: CSARGGPADTQYF. Here the CDR3 DNA reads TGCAGTGCCCGGGGGGGGCCCGCAGATACGCAGTATTTT.

J is TRBJ2-3 and V is TRBV6-5; TRBD2 matches at 8 bases. The CDR3 has 15 residues. Germline trimming cut 7 bases from V and 0 bases from J; bases unmatched to any gene: 6. Germline CDR1 MNHEY, CDR2 SVGAGI. CDR3 nucleotides: TGTGCCAGCACGGTTAGCGGGACTAGCACAGATACGCAGTATTTT. It is translated as CASTVSGTSTDTQYF.

The chain recombines TRBV4-3 with TRBJ2-5; 7 bases map to TRBD1. Trimming at V came to 2 bases and at J to 2 bases, leaving 5 bases not matched to a gene. The CDR3 length is 15 residues. The germline V gene encodes CDR1 LGHNA and CDR2 YSLEER. For the CDR3, the DNA is TGCGCCAGCAGCCAACAATACAGGGGTCAAGAGACCCAGTACTTC. This encodes CASSQQYRGQETQYF.

This clonotype was found a few times. The chain combines TRBV20-1 with TRBJ2-2; a possible D gene is TRBD2 (5 bases). With 1 base removed from V and 1 base from J, the gap between germline ends came to 7 bases. Germline CDR1 and CDR2: DFQATT and SNEGSKA (reference sequence). The length of the CDR3 is 14 residues. The CDR3, as DNA: TGCAGTGCTAGAGCCGGAGGGAACACCGGGGAGCTGTTTTTT. Translating gives CSARAGGNTGELFF.

This clonotype was seen many times. V is TRBV6-1 and J is TRBJ1-2, with D hard to call. The CDR3 length is 15 residues. Germline values: CDR1 MNHNS, CDR2 SASEGT. V lost 3 bases to trimming and J lost 3 bases, with 14 bases between them. The CDR3 loop is CASSDLGVDDYGYTF. The CDR3 DNA reads as TGTGCCAGCAGTGATCTTGGGGTGGATGACTATGGCTACACCTTC.

This clonotype was counted ten times or more. This sequence joins TRBV11-2 and TRBJ2-7; weak D call: TRBD2 (5 bases). Germline V lookup: CDR1 SGHAT, CDR2 FQNNGV. Trimming left V 5 bases short and J 3 bases short, with 17 bases between. This CDR3 contains 15 residues. The CDR3 loop reads CASSLGGRGYYEQYF. The CDR3 DNA reads TGTGCCAGCAGCCTAGGTGGGCGCGGGTACTACGAGCAGTACTTC.

The rearrangement links TRBV20-1 to TRBJ1-5, with TRBD1 matching over 7 bases. Germline V CDR1 and CDR2: DFQATT, SNEGSKA (reference sequence). Losses at the gene ends were 6 bases for V and 11 bases for J; bases not matched to a gene: 19. CDR3 length: 15 residues. CDR3 nucleotides: TGCAGTGCCAGTGACCCCCTACAGGGGAGGTGGGCCCAGCATTTT. Translation: CSASDPLQGRWAQHF.

There are many counts of this clonotype. This chain connects TRBV19 to TRBJ1-5; the D gene is possibly TRBD1 (6 bases). Trimming stripped 4 bases from V and 0 bases from J, with 10 bases between. CDR3 length: 15 residues. Germline assignment: CDR1 LNHDA and CDR2 SQIVND (reference sequence). This CDR3 is CASSTTGYSNQPQHF. The CDR3 DNA follows: TGTGCCAGTAGTACCACAGGGTATAGCAATCAGCCCCAGCATTTT.

This clonotype was found a few times. The chain links TRBV4-2 to TRBJ1-1; 9 nucleotides line up with TRBD1. J gave up 4 bases and V 0 bases, and 12 bases lay outside the gene matches. This CDR3 is 18 amino acids long. Germline assignment: CDR1 LGHNA and CDR2 YNFKEQ. Written as DNA, the CDR3 is TGTGCCAGCAGCCAAGATCTCTCAGTCGGACAGGGGATCACTGAAGCTTTCTTT. Translated, it gives CASSQDLSVGQGITEAFF.

This clonotype was recorded a few times. The CDR3 DNA reads as TGTGCCAGCAGCCCTGCCGCGGATTTTAATTCACCCCTCCACTTT. The encoded protein is CASSPAADFNSPLHF. The V and J genes are TRBV5-4 and TRBJ1-6; no clear D gene. The CDR3 consists of 15 residues. Germline V lookup: CDR1 SGHNT, CDR2 YYREEE (reference sequence). V was trimmed by 4 bases and J by 6 bases, leaving 14 bases between them.

This clonotype was recorded at least ten times. The chain has TRBV5-1 and TRBJ2-7, with 9 bases fitting TRBD2. The junction had 12 bases not matched to a gene; V was cut back by 5 bases and J by 0 bases. There are 17 residues in the CDR3. In germline, CDR1 is SGHRS, CDR2 YFSETQ. The DNA of the CDR3 is TGCGCCAGCAGTCCCGGGACTAGCCCGACCAACTCCTACGAGCAGTACTTC. This gives the protein CASSPGTSPTNSYEQYF.